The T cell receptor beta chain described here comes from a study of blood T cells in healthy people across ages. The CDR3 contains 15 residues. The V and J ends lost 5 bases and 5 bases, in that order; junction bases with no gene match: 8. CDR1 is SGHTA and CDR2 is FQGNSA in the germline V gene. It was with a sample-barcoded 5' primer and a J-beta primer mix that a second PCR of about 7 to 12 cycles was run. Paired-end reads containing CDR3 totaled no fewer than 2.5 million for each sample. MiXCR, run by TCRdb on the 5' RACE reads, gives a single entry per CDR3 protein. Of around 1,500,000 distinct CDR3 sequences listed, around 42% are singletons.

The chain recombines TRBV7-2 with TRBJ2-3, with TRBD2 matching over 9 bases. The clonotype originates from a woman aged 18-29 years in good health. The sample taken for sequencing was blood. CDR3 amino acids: CASSPIAGVRDTQYF. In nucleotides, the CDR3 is TGTGCCAGCAGCCCTATAGCGGGAGTAAGAGATACGCAGTATTTT.